This TCR beta chain is drawn from a study of blood T cell repertoires in COVID-19. Study-level background: Spain, Italy and the United States supplied samples that represented acute and convalescent COVID-19. In each case, the material was cDNA or gDNA derived from T cells, B-cell-depleted T cells, or PBMCs.

The CDR3 has 16 residues. Germline CDR1 and CDR2: LNHDA and SQIVND (reference sequence). V gave up 5 bases and J gave up 7 bases; unmatched junction bases: 12. Authors' processing steps: Reference gene primer amplification gave nucleated cell count estimates. Clones were sequenced by immunoSEQ multiplex PCR, and TCRdb holds only the in-frame ones, with some missing. The V and J calls and the clone size are those of that table, but D and trimming were determined from the DNA. The sample yields about 360,000 clones, roughly 90% seen once. Followed longitudinally, the Seattle patients had been enrolled during active infection. This clone appeared once.

This clonotype was sampled from a woman in her sixties or seventies with COVID-19, enrolled during active disease. This rearrangement joins TRBV19 to TRBJ1-5, with 9 nucleotides matching TRBD1. Sequences were obtained from peripheral blood. This chain's CDR3 is CASSRTPGTGIQPQHF. CDR3 bases: TGTGCCAGTAGTCGAACCCCCGGGACAGGGATCCAGCCCCAGCATTTT. Together with reference TRBV19 and TRBJ1-5, the CDR3 gives the full variable domain: DGGITQSPKYLFRKEGQNVTLSCEQNLNHDAMYWYRQDPGQGLRLIYYSQIVNDFQKGDIAEGYSVSREKKESFPLTVTSAQKNPTAFYLCASSRTPGTGIQPQHFGDGTRLSIL.